The TCR beta chain under discussion was sequenced for a study of OX40 agonist ivuxolimab in advanced cancers. For the study at large: The dose-escalation cohort was approximately 80% male, with a mean age of around 60 years, ranging about 23 to 80.

Method: immunoSEQ multiplex PCR; TCRdb's copy keeps in-frame clones and lacks some. The sample holds approximately 54,000 clones, less than 95% seen once. A remark on this clone: Its antigen remains unknown.

The junction had 3 bases not matched to a gene; V was cut back by 6 bases and J by 5 bases. CDR3 length: 13 amino acids. Germline loops: CDR1 MNHNS, CDR2 SASEGT. Whole-study findings and limits: At 0.1 to 3.0 mg/kg and by week 6, CD4+ and CD8+ T cells in the blood had expanded clonally.

This sequence was found in an adult with an advanced solid tumor such as melanoma, head and neck, liver or kidney cancer. The input for sequencing was CD4+ or CD8+ T cells sorted from blood, taken in a trial of the OX40 agonist ivuxolimab. The chain combines TRBV6-1 with TRBJ1-1; 10 bases map to TRBD1. This CDR3 reads CASRTGGGTEAFF. CDR3 in DNA: TGTGCCAGCAGGACAGGGGGCGGAACTGAAGCTTTCTTT.